The rows below give T cell receptor beta chains drawn from one sample of a study of blood T cell repertoires in COVID-19. This table comes from immunoSEQ multiplex PCR, and its TCRdb copy is limited to in-frame clones, with some not included. The profile shows 250,000 to 350,000 clones, around 90% of them singletons. The sequenced sample consisted of peripheral blood. The receptors were sampled from a woman between 40 and 50 years old who had recovered from COVID-19. CDR3s include the opening cysteine and the closing phenylalanine or tryptophan. The D gene is left open where the match is weak. Rows give clone size only sometimes, using once, few, many, or a class for an expanded clone.

v_gene: TRBV27; j_gene: TRBJ1-5; abundance: .; d_gene: TRBD1; CDR3nt: TGTGCCAGCAGAGGGACAGTCAATCAGCCCCAGCATTTT; CDR3aa: CASRGTVNQPQHF
v_gene: TRBV4-1; j_gene: TRBJ1-1; abundance: few; d_gene: .; CDR3nt: TGCGCCAGCAGCCAAGCGCTTGCGGGGAGAAAGACAGCTTTCTTT; CDR3aa: CASSQALAGRKTAFF
v_gene: TRBV9; j_gene: TRBJ2-3; abundance: .; d_gene: .; CDR3nt: TGTGCCAGCAAAGGGGGGGCTTCCACAGATACGCAGTATTTT; CDR3aa: CASKGGASTDTQYF
v_gene: TRBV28; j_gene: TRBJ2-3; abundance: .; d_gene: .; CDR3nt: TGTGCCAGCAGAACGGAGGAAACAGATACGCAGTATTTT; CDR3aa: CASRTEETDTQYF
v_gene: TRBV3-1/TRBV3-2; j_gene: TRBJ2-3; abundance: .; d_gene: TRBD1; CDR3nt: TGTGCCAGCAGCCCGGGGACAGGGCCTTACACAGATACGCAGTATTTT; CDR3aa: CASSPGTGPYTDTQYF
v_gene: TRBV10-3; j_gene: TRBJ1-5; abundance: .; d_gene: .; CDR3nt: TGTGCCATCAGTGAGTCGGCGGGGCCCAATCAGCCCCAGCATTTT; CDR3aa: CAISESAGPNQPQHF
v_gene: TRBV5-4; j_gene: TRBJ1-2; abundance: .; d_gene: TRBD1; CDR3nt: TGTGCCAGCAGCTTGCCCGACAGGGTGTATGGCTACACCTTC; CDR3aa: CASSLPDRVYGYTF
v_gene: TRBV3-1/TRBV3-2; j_gene: TRBJ1-1; abundance: .; d_gene: .; CDR3nt: TGTGCCAGCAGCGGCGATAGGGGGTTCACTGAAGCTTTCTTT; CDR3aa: CASSGDRGFTEAFF
v_gene: TRBV19; j_gene: TRBJ1-4; abundance: .; d_gene: .; CDR3nt: TGTGCCAGTAGTATAGCCGACCGCCCGGGGCTGTTTTTT; CDR3aa: CASSIADRPGLFF
v_gene: TRBV30; j_gene: TRBJ2-2; abundance: .; d_gene: .; CDR3nt: TGTGCCTGGAGTCTGGGACTCGAGTCCGGGGAGCTGTTTTTT; CDR3aa: CAWSLGLESGELFF
v_gene: TRBV7-6; j_gene: TRBJ1-1; abundance: .; d_gene: TRBD1; CDR3nt: TGTGCCAGCAGCTGGAGCAGGGGGCAGAACACTGAAGCTTTCTTT; CDR3aa: CASSWSRGQNTEAFF
v_gene: TRBV4-2; j_gene: TRBJ2-1; abundance: once; d_gene: TRBD2; CDR3nt: TGTGCCAGCAGCCAAGCGGGGGGACTTAACAATGAGCAGTTCTTC; CDR3aa: CASSQAGGLNNEQFF
v_gene: TRBV3-1/TRBV3-2; j_gene: TRBJ1-1; abundance: .; d_gene: TRBD1; CDR3nt: TGTGCCAGCAGACAGACAGGGGAGTACGAAGCTTTCTTT; CDR3aa: CASRQTGEYEAFF
v_gene: TRBV5-1; j_gene: TRBJ2-2; abundance: .; d_gene: TRBD2; CDR3nt: TGCGCCAGCAGCTTGGCCTTTGGACTAGCGGGAGGGTACAACACCGGGGAGCTGTTTTTT; CDR3aa: CASSLAFGLAGGYNTGELFF
v_gene: TRBV10-2; j_gene: TRBJ2-5; abundance: .; d_gene: .; CDR3nt: TGCGCCAGCAGCGGAGGGGATGGGCAAGAGACCCAGTACTTC; CDR3aa: CASSGGDGQETQYF
v_gene: TRBV7-7; j_gene: TRBJ1-3; abundance: few; d_gene: .; CDR3nt: TGTGCTAGCAGAGGGACTGCTGGAAACACCATATATTTT; CDR3aa: CASRGTAGNTIYF
v_gene: TRBV9; j_gene: TRBJ1-5; abundance: .; d_gene: .; CDR3nt: TGTGCCAGCAGCGCACAGGGTATTAGCAATCAGCCCCAGCATTTT; CDR3aa: CASSAQGISNQPQHF
v_gene: TRBV15; j_gene: TRBJ2-7; abundance: once; d_gene: TRBD2; CDR3nt: TGTGCCACCAGCAGAGTAGGGAGGGGCGAGCAGTACTTC; CDR3aa: CATSRVGRGEQYF
v_gene: TRBV5-1; j_gene: TRBJ2-7; abundance: .; d_gene: TRBD2; CDR3nt: TGCGCCAGCAGCTTGGCTAGCGGGAGTAGTTCCTACGAGCAGTACTTC; CDR3aa: CASSLASGSSSYEQYF
v_gene: TRBV25-1; j_gene: TRBJ2-1; abundance: .; d_gene: TRBD1; CDR3nt: TGTGCCAGCAGTGGACCCGCAGGGGGATATGAGCAGTTCTTC; CDR3aa: CASSGPAGGYEQFF
v_gene: TRBV18; j_gene: TRBJ1-1; abundance: .; d_gene: .; CDR3nt: TGTGCCAGCTCACCTGGGGGACAAGAAGCTTTCTTT; CDR3aa: CASSPGGQEAFF
v_gene: TRBV27; j_gene: TRBJ2-3; abundance: .; d_gene: TRBD2; CDR3nt: TGTGCCAGCAGCTCCCTAGCGGGAGGGGGGGCAGATACGCAGTATTTT; CDR3aa: CASSSLAGGGADTQYF
v_gene: TRBV4-1; j_gene: TRBJ1-4; abundance: .; d_gene: .; CDR3nt: TGCGCCAGCAGCCAAGAGGCCGGCGGGGAAAAACTGTTTTTT; CDR3aa: CASSQEAGGEKLFF
v_gene: TRBV14; j_gene: TRBJ2-5; abundance: .; d_gene: TRBD2; CDR3nt: TGTGCCAGCAGCCAAGATCGTTTCGGGAGGGACTGGGGTGAGACCCAGTACTTC; CDR3aa: CASSQDRFGRDWGETQYF
v_gene: TRBV30; j_gene: TRBJ2-1; abundance: .; d_gene: .; CDR3nt: TGTGCCTGGACTTTCCTTAATAACAATGAGCAGTTCTTC; CDR3aa: CAWTFLNNNEQFF
v_gene: TRBV6-1; j_gene: TRBJ2-5; abundance: .; d_gene: .; CDR3nt: TGTGCCAGCAGTGAACTATCCCGGGAGCGGGAGACCCAGTACTTC; CDR3aa: CASSELSRERETQYF
v_gene: TRBV7-2; j_gene: TRBJ2-3; abundance: .; d_gene: .; CDR3nt: TGTGCCAGCAAGAAGGGGCATAGCACAGATACGCAGTATTTT; CDR3aa: CASKKGHSTDTQYF
v_gene: TRBV9; j_gene: TRBJ2-1; abundance: .; d_gene: TRBD2; CDR3nt: TGTGCCAGCAGCCCTAGACTAGCGGGGAACAATGAGCAGTTCTTC; CDR3aa: CASSPRLAGNNEQFF
v_gene: TRBV9; j_gene: TRBJ2-5; abundance: .; d_gene: TRBD2; CDR3nt: TGTGCCAGCAGCGCCCCTCGAACTAGCGGGAGTTCTTTAGAGACCCAGTACTTC; CDR3aa: CASSAPRTSGSSLETQYF
v_gene: TRBV11-3; j_gene: TRBJ1-3; abundance: .; d_gene: TRBD1; CDR3nt: TGTGCCAGCAGCTTAGGGGACAGTCTTGGAAACACCATATATTTT; CDR3aa: CASSLGDSLGNTIYF
v_gene: TRBV30; j_gene: TRBJ1-6; abundance: .; d_gene: .; CDR3nt: TGTGCCTGGAGTGACCGGCGGGTGTGGGATAATTCACCCCTCCACTTT; CDR3aa: CAWSDRRVWDNSPLHF
v_gene: TRBV4-1; j_gene: TRBJ2-3; abundance: .; d_gene: .; CDR3nt: TGCGCCAGCAGCCAAGCAGCAGGGGAAATCACAGATACGCAGTATTTT; CDR3aa: CASSQAAGEITDTQYF
v_gene: TRBV18; j_gene: TRBJ2-6; abundance: once; d_gene: TRBD1; CDR3nt: TGTGCCAGCTCACCCAAAGGCGGACAGGGCAGGGGACTCTCTGGGGCCAACGTCCTGACTTTC; CDR3aa: CASSPKGGQGRGLSGANVLTF
v_gene: TRBV5-4; j_gene: TRBJ1-2; abundance: .; d_gene: .; CDR3nt: TGTGCCAGCGGATCTACAGGGTCCGGAGCTAACTATGGCTACACCTTC; CDR3aa: CASGSTGSGANYGYTF
v_gene: TRBV5-6; j_gene: TRBJ2-7; abundance: .; d_gene: .; CDR3nt: TGTGCCAGCAGCTTGGCCCTGAGCGGGTCCTACGAGCAGTACTTC; CDR3aa: CASSLALSGSYEQYF
v_gene: TRBV6-5; j_gene: TRBJ2-6; abundance: many; d_gene: TRBD1; CDR3nt: TGTGTGGCCGGGCAGGGGGCGACTGGGGCCAACGTCCTGACTTTC; CDR3aa: CVAGQGATGANVLTF
v_gene: TRBV18; j_gene: TRBJ2-3; abundance: .; d_gene: .; CDR3nt: TGTGCCAGCTCACCGGGACTTACAGATACGCAGTATTTT; CDR3aa: CASSPGLTDTQYF
v_gene: TRBV30; j_gene: TRBJ1-1; abundance: .; d_gene: .; CDR3nt: TGTGCCTGGAGTAAAGAGACAGTCCCGCGTTCAGCTTTCTTT; CDR3aa: CAWSKETVPRSAFF
v_gene: TRBV3-1/TRBV3-2; j_gene: TRBJ2-1; abundance: .; d_gene: .; CDR3nt: TGTGCCAGCAGCCAGGCAGTCAATGAGCAGTTCTTC; CDR3aa: CASSQAVNEQFF
v_gene: TRBV21-1; j_gene: TRBJ2-4; abundance: .; d_gene: .; CDR3nt: TGTGCCAGCAGACTGCTAGATGGGAGAGCCAAAAACATTCAGTACTTC; CDR3aa: CASRLLDGRAKNIQYF
v_gene: TRBV14; j_gene: TRBJ2-3; abundance: .; d_gene: .; CDR3nt: TGTGCCAGCAGCCAACGGACTCCATCAGATACGCAGTATTTT; CDR3aa: CASSQRTPSDTQYF
v_gene: TRBV14; j_gene: TRBJ2-3; abundance: once; d_gene: .; CDR3nt: TGTGCCAGCAGCCCCCGGGCCTGGCGGGATACAGATACGCAGTATTTT; CDR3aa: CASSPRAWRDTDTQYF
v_gene: TRBV7-7; j_gene: TRBJ2-7; abundance: .; d_gene: TRBD1; CDR3nt: TGTGCTAGCAACCCTTCGGACAGGACCGACGAGCAGTACTTC; CDR3aa: CASNPSDRTDEQYF
v_gene: TRBV9; j_gene: TRBJ2-5; abundance: .; d_gene: TRBD1; CDR3nt: TGTGCCAGCAGCGGCCCCGGGACAGGAGGAGAGACCCAGTACTTC; CDR3aa: CASSGPGTGGETQYF
v_gene: TRBV11-2; j_gene: TRBJ2-3; abundance: .; d_gene: .; CDR3nt: TGTGCCAGCAGCCTCTTGCCGAGGCAGCTCACAGATACGCAGTATTTT; CDR3aa: CASSLLPRQLTDTQYF
v_gene: TRBV6-2/TRBV6-3; j_gene: TRBJ2-5; abundance: few; d_gene: .; CDR3nt: TGTGCCAGCAGTTCACTGGAGACCCAGTACTTC; CDR3aa: CASSSLETQYF
v_gene: TRBV3-1/TRBV3-2; j_gene: TRBJ2-3; abundance: .; d_gene: TRBD2; CDR3nt: TGTGCCAGCAGCCGATTAGCGGGAGATACGCAGTATTTT; CDR3aa: CASSRLAGDTQYF
v_gene: TRBV28; j_gene: TRBJ1-1; abundance: few; d_gene: TRBD1; CDR3nt: TGTGCCAGCAGTTTTGTTCCCTTCATGGGACAGAAGAAAAACACTGAAGCTTTCTTT; CDR3aa: CASSFVPFMGQKKNTEAFF
v_gene: TRBV18; j_gene: TRBJ2-5; abundance: .; d_gene: TRBD1; CDR3nt: TGTGCCAGCTCACCACAGGGGGCGAACCAAGAGACCCAGTACTTC; CDR3aa: CASSPQGANQETQYF
v_gene: TRBV30; j_gene: TRBJ2-5; abundance: .; d_gene: .; CDR3nt: TGTGCCTGGAGTCCGCGGGCCCCCGGGCCCGAGACCCAGTACTTC; CDR3aa: CAWSPRAPGPETQYF